This T cell receptor (beta chain) was sequenced for a study of blood T cell repertoires in COVID-19. Here immunoSEQ multiplex PCR was the method, and the copy in TCRdb shows in-frame clones only, minus some. The top ten clones hold about 8.1% of a sample with 200,000 to 300,000 clones, just under 85% of them seen once. The CDR3 is 14 residues long. Per germline, CDR1 MDHEN and CDR2 SYDVKM. V shed 10 bases and J shed 7 bases, with 23 bases lying between them. V and J are TRBV28 and TRBJ2-7, with D perhaps TRBD2 (6 bases). The sample taken for sequencing was peripheral blood. This sequence originates from a man older than 75 with acute or convalescent COVID-19. CDR3 DNA sequence: TGTGCCACCAGGGAGGAGTTAATCTCCAGGGAGCAGTACTTC. This encodes CATREELISREQYF.